The rows below give T cell receptor beta chains drawn from one sample of a study of blood T cell repertoires in COVID-19. Libraries were prepared by immunoSEQ multiplex PCR; TCRdb keeps only in-frame clonotypes and omits some of them. The sample contains tens of thousands of clones, roughly 87% of which appear only once. The sequenced sample consisted of peripheral blood. The receptors originated from a human donor with active COVID-19. The donor label of this sample is uncertain. The CDR3 runs from the conserved cysteine through the conserved F or W. D genes are given only for firm matches.

v_call: TRBV5-6; d_call: TRBD1; j_call: TRBJ2-2; cdr3_nt: TGTGCCAGCAGCTTTGGGACAGACACGAACACCGGGGAGCTGTTTTTT; cdr3_aa: CASSFGTDTNTGELFF
v_call: TRBV6-6; d_call: TRBD2; j_call: TRBJ2-7; cdr3_nt: TGTGCCAGCAGTCCACAGGGACTTAGCGGGAACCCGGGGGAGCAGTACTTC; cdr3_aa: CASSPQGLSGNPGEQYF
v_call: TRBV27; d_call: TRBD2; j_call: TRBJ2-5; cdr3_nt: TGTGCCAGCAGTTCCACTAGCGGGGGCCTTCGGGCCCAGTACTTC; cdr3_aa: CASSSTSGGLRAQYF
v_call: TRBV5-5; d_call: TRBD2; j_call: TRBJ2-1; cdr3_nt: TGTGCCAGCAGCTTTGATGCGGGGGGGGTGCGAGAGCAGTTCTTC; cdr3_aa: CASSFDAGGVREQFF
v_call: TRBV12-3/TRBV12-4; d_call: NA; j_call: TRBJ1-1; cdr3_nt: TGTGCCAGCAGGAACAGGGAGAACACTGAAGCTTTCTTT; cdr3_aa: CASRNRENTEAFF
v_call: TRBV12-3/TRBV12-4; d_call: TRBD2; j_call: TRBJ2-3; cdr3_nt: TGTGCCATAAGCGGGGGGAATGCAGATACGCAGTATTTT; cdr3_aa: CAISGGNADTQYF
v_call: TRBV5-6; d_call: NA; j_call: TRBJ2-1; cdr3_nt: TGTGCCAGCAGCTTGGCCGAGCCGGGACTGTTTTACAATGAGCAGTTCTTC; cdr3_aa: CASSLAEPGLFYNEQFF
v_call: TRBV18; d_call: NA; j_call: TRBJ2-1; cdr3_nt: TGTGCCAGCTCACAGACCCTCGGGGATGAGCAGTTCTTC; cdr3_aa: CASSQTLGDEQFF
v_call: TRBV5-8; d_call: NA; j_call: TRBJ1-2; cdr3_nt: TGTGCCAGCAGCGGGCCCCCGTCGTTGGCCTATGGCTACACCTTC; cdr3_aa: CASSGPPSLAYGYTF
v_call: TRBV3-1/TRBV3-2; d_call: NA; j_call: TRBJ1-2; cdr3_nt: TGTGCCAGCAGCCAAAAGGGGTCCGGGTTCCGGGGCTACACCTTC; cdr3_aa: CASSQKGSGFRGYTF
v_call: TRBV19; d_call: NA; j_call: TRBJ1-5; cdr3_nt: TGTGCCAGTATGCCGGTCTCGCAAGTTAGCAATCAGCCCCAGCATTTT; cdr3_aa: CASMPVSQVSNQPQHF